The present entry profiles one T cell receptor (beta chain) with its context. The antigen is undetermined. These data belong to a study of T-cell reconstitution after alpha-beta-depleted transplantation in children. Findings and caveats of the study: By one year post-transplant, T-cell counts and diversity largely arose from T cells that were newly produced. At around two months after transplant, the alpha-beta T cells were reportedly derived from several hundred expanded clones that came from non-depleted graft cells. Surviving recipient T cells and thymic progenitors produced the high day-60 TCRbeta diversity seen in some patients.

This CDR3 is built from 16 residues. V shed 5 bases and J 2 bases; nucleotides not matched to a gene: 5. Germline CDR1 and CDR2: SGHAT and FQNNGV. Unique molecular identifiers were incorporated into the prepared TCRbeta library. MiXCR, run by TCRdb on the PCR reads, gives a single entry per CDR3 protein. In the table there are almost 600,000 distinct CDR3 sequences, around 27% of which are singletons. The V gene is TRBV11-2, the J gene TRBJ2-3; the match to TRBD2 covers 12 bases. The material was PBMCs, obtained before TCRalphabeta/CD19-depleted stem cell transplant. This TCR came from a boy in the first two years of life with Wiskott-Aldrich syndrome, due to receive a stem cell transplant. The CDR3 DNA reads TGTGCCAGCAGCCCCGGACTAGCGGGAATCACAGATACGCAGTATTTT. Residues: CASSPGLAGITDTQYF. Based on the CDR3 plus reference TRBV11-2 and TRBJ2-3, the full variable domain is EAGVAQSPRYKIIEKRQSVAFWCNPISGHATLYWYQQILGQGPKLLIQFQNNGVVDDSQLPKDRFSAERLKGVDSTLKIQPAKLEDSAVYLCASSPGLAGITDTQYFGPGTRLTVL.